What follows are 10 T cell receptor beta chains derived from one specimen sequenced in a study of T cell responses to AZD1222 COVID-19 vaccine. The method was immunoSEQ multiplex PCR; TCRdb's version includes in-frame clones alone and lacks a portion of them. The sample includes about 130,000 clones, 91% of them seen just once. Specimen: peripheral blood, collected on day 0 of AZD1222 vaccination. The receptors stem from an adult in good health.

The CDR3 is CASSSPDRGAGYTF. CDR3 nucleotide sequence: TGCGCCAGCAGCTCTCCGGACAGGGGGGCGGGCTACACCTTC. This rearrangement joins TRBV5-1 to TRBJ1-2; 10 bases fit TRBD1. The CDR3 covers 14 residues. CDR1 is SGHRS and CDR2 is YFSETQ in the germline V gene. The V gene end was trimmed by 3 bases and the J gene end by 8 bases; junction bases not matched to a gene: 7.

In DNA form, the CDR3 reads TGTGCCAGCAGTGAAGGTGGGGGAGCCAAAAACATTCAGTACTTC. This gives the protein CASSEGGGAKNIQYF. V and J are TRBV25-1 and TRBJ2-4; D might be TRBD1 or TRBD2, each matching 5 bases. Germline-derived CDR1 and CDR2 are MGHDK and SYGVNS. Trimming cost V 2 bases and J 0 bases, with 8 bases left between them. The CDR3 has 15 residues. The variable domain in full, with the rest retrieved from reference TRBV25-1 and TRBJ2-4, is EADIYQTPRYLVIGTGKKITLECSQTMGHDKMYWYQQDPGMELHLIHYSYGVNSTEKGDLSSESTVSRIRTEHFPLTLESARPSHTSQYLCASSEGGGAKNIQYFGAGTRLSVL.

The chain couples TRBV11-1 to TRBJ1-2; no clear D gene. Germline values: CDR1 SGHAT, CDR2 FQDESV (reference sequence). Trimming shortened V by 2 bases and J by 5 bases, and 9 bases separated the two germline ends. CDR3 length: 13 amino acids. In nucleotides, the CDR3 is TGTGCCAGCAGCTTATCCCACTCTTATGGCTACACCTTC. It specifies CASSLSHSYGYTF.

The chain recombines TRBV30 with TRBJ1-6, with 12 nucleotides matching TRBD1. With 5 bases clipped from V and 8 bases from J, the junction kept 7 bases outside the gene matches. Germline V lookup: CDR1 GTSNPN, CDR2 SVGIG (reference sequence). CDR3 length: 15 amino acids. CDR3 protein: CAWAGTGGLDSPLHF. CDR3 bases: TGTGCCTGGGCCGGGACAGGGGGCTTGGATTCACCCCTCCACTTT.

The chain is built from TRBV7-2 and TRBJ2-2, with 7 bases matching TRBD1. Germline V gene data show CDR1 as SGHTA and CDR2 as FQGNSA. With V trimmed by 4 bases and J by 7 bases, 0 bases remained unmatched. This CDR3 is built from 12 residues. The DNA of the CDR3 is TGTGCCAGCAGCTACAGGGGCGGGGAGCTGTTTTTT. This translates into CASSYRGGELFF.

V and J are TRBV6-5 and TRBJ2-7; 10 positions agree with TRBD1. J gave up 4 bases and V 7 bases, and 7 bases lay outside the gene matches. The CDR3 covers 14 residues. Per germline, CDR1 MNHEY and CDR2 SVGAGI. In DNA, the CDR3 is TGTGCCAGCATCCGACAGGGGGCTGGATACGAGCAGTACTTC. The encoded protein is CASIRQGAGYEQYF.

The V gene is TRBV9, the J gene TRBJ1-3; no clear D gene. Looked up from germline, CDR1 is SGDLS and CDR2 is YYNGEE. This CDR3 has 14 residues. V was trimmed by 4 bases and J by 4 bases, leaving 12 bases between them. The CDR3 reads CASSYDGVGNTIYF. Here the CDR3 DNA reads TGTGCCAGCAGCTACGATGGGGTCGGAAACACCATATATTTT.

The chain recombines TRBV5-1 with TRBJ2-5; tentative D call: TRBD2 (5 bases). Trimming removed 0 bases from V and 3 bases from J, with 15 bases in between. From germline, CDR1 is SGHRS and CDR2 YFSETQ. This CDR3 region has 16 residues. In DNA, the CDR3 is TGCGCCAGCAGCTTGGGTCCCTCGAGGGCCAAAGAGACCCAGTACTTC. This codes for CASSLGPSRAKETQYF.

The V gene is TRBV24-1, the J gene TRBJ2-3, with 7 nucleotides matching TRBD1. V gave up 10 bases and J gave up 2 bases; unmatched junction bases: 8. CDR3 length: 14 amino acids. Germline loops: CDR1 KGHDR, CDR2 SFDVKD. The CDR3 sequence: CATSNTGDTDTQYF. In nucleotides, the CDR3 is TGTGCCACGAGCAATACAGGGGACACAGATACGCAGTATTTT.

This clone was detected once. The genes are TRBV11-3 and TRBJ2-1; 11 bases match TRBD2. The CDR3 consists of 16 residues. Germline-derived CDR1 and CDR2 are SGHNT and YENEEA. V lost 2 bases to trimming and J lost 7 bases; unmatched junction nucleotides: 7. In DNA, the CDR3 is TGTGCCAGCAGCTTACGATTAGCGGGAGGGGGGAATGAGCAGTTCTTC. It codes for CASSLRLAGGGNEQFF.